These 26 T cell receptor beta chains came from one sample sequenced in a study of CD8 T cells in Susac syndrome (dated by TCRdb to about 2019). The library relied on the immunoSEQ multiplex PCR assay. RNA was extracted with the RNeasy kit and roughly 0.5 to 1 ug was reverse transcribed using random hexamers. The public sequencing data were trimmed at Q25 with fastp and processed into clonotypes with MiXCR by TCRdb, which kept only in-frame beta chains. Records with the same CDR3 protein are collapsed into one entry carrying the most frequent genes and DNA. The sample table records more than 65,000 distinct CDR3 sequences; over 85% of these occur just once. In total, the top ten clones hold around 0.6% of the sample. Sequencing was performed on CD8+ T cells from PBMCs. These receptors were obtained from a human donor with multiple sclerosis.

In nucleotides, the CDR3 is TGTGCCAGCAGCTTAGGGAACATTCAGTACTTC. This encodes CASSLGNIQYF. The rearrangement joins TRBV7-9 to TRBJ2-4; D remains ambiguous. From germline, CDR1 is SEHNR and CDR2 FQNEAQ (reference sequence). The CDR3 totals 11 residues. With 1 base removed from V and 7 bases from J, the gap between germline ends came to 2 bases.

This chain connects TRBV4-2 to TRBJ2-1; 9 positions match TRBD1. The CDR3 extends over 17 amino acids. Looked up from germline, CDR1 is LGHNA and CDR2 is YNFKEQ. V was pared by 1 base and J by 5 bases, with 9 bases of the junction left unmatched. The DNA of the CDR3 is TGTGCCAGCAGCCAAGTCTGGATCGGACAGGGGCACAATGAGCAGTTCTTC. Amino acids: CASSQVWIGQGHNEQFF.

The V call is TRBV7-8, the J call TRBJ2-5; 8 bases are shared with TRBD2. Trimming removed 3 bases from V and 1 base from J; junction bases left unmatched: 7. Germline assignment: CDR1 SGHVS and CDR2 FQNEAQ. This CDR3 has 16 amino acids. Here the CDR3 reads CASSLGTGGLQETQYF. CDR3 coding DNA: TGTGCCAGCAGCTTGGGGACGGGGGGGCTCCAAGAGACCCAGTACTTC.

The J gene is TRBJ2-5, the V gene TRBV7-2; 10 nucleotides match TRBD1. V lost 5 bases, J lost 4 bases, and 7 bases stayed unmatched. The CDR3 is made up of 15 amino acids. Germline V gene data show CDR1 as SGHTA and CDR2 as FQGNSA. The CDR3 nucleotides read TGTGCCAGCAGCCAAGGGACAGGGGTAGGAGAGACCCAGTACTTC. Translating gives CASSQGTGVGETQYF.

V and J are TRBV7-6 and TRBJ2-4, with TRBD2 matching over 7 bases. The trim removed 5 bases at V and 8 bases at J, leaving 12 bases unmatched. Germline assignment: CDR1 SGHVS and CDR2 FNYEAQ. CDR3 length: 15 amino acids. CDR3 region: CASSHSTGTIDIQYF. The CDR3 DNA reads TGTGCCAGCAGCCATTCCACCGGGACTATAGACATTCAGTACTTC.

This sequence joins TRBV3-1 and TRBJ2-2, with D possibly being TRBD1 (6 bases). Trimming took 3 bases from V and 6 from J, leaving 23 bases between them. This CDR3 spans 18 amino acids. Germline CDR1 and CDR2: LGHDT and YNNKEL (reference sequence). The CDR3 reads CASSHPHQRGSRSGELFF. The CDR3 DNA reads TGTGCCAGCAGCCACCCTCATCAGAGGGGGTCGCGGTCCGGGGAGCTGTTTTTT.

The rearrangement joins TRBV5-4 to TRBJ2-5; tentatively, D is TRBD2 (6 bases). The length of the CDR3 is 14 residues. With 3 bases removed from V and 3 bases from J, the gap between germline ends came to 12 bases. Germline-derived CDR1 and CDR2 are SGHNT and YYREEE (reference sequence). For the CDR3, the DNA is TGTGCCAGCAGCTCCGGGACTTCAAAAGAGACCCAGTACTTC. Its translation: CASSSGTSKETQYF.

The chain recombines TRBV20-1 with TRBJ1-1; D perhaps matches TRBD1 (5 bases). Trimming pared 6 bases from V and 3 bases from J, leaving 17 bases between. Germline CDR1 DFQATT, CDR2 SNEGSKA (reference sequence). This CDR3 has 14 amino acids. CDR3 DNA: TGCAGTGCAATGGATGTGGGGACGGACACTGAAGCTTTCTTT. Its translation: CSAMDVGTDTEAFF.

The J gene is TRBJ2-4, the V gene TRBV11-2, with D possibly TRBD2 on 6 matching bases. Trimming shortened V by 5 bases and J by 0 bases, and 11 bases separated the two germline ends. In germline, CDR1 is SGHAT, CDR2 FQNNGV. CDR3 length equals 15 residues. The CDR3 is CASSLQGLAKNIQYF. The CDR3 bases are TGTGCCAGCAGCCTCCAGGGACTAGCCAAAAACATTCAGTACTTC.

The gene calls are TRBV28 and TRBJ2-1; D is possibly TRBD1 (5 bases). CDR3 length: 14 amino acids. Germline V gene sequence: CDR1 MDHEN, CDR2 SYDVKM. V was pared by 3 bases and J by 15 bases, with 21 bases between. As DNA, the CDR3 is TGTGCCAGCAGTTTTGAATCAGGGCGAGCCCTGCCGTTCTTC. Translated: CASSFESGRALPFF.

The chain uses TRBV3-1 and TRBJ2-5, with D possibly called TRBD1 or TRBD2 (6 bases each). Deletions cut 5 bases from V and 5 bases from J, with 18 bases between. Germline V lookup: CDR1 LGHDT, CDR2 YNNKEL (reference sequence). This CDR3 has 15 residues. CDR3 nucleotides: TGTGCCAGCAGCTCACCCCATGAAGGGGGGGAGACCCAGTACTTC. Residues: CASSSPHEGGETQYF.

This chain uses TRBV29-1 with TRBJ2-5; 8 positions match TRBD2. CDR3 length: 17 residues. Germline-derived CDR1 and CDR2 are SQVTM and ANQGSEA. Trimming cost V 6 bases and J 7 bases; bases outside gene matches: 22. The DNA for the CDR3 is TGCAGCGTCAGCCGACCCCCAGCGGGAGTTAGTTCAGGGACCCAGTACTTC. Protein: CSVSRPPAGVSSGTQYF.

CDR3 in amino acids: CASSPRTDPSYEQYF. As DNA, the CDR3 is TGTGCCAGCAGTCCCCGGACGGACCCCTCCTACGAGCAGTACTTC. The chain carries TRBV28 and TRBJ2-7; unclear D gene. CDR1 MDHEN and CDR2 SYDVKM come from the germline V gene. V dropped 5 bases and J dropped 0 bases, with 14 bases sitting between them. The CDR3 consists of 15 residues.

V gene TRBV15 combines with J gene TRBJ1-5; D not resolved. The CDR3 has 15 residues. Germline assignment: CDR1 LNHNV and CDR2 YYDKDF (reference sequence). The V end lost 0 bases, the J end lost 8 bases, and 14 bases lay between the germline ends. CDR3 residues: CATSRENSGVEPQHF. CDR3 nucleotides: TGTGCCACCAGCAGAGAAAACAGTGGAGTTGAGCCCCAGCATTTT.

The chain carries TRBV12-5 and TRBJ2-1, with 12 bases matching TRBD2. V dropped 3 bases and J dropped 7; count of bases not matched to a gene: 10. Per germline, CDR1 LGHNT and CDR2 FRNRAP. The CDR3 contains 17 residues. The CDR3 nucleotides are TGTGCTAGTGGTTTCGTGACTAGCGGGAGAGAAGAGAATGAGCAGTTCTTC. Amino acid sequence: CASGFVTSGREENEQFF.

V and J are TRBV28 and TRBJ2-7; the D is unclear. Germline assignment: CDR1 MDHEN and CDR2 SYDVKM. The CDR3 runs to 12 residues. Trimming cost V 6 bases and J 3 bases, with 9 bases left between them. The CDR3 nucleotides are TGTGCCAGCAGCCAATACAACTACGAGCAGTACTTC. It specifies CASSQYNYEQYF.

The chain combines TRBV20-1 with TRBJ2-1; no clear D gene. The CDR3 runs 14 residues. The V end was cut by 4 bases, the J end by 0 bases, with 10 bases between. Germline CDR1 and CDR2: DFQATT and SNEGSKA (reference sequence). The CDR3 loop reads CSATDSNSYNEQFF. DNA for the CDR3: TGCAGTGCTACCGACTCCAACTCCTACAATGAGCAGTTCTTC.

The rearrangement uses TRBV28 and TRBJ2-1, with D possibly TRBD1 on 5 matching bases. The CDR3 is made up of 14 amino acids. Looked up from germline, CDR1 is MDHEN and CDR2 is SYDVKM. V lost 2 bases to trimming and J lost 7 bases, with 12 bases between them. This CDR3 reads CASSLVGAGNEQFF. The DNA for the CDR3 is TGTGCCAGCAGTTTAGTAGGGGCAGGGAATGAGCAGTTCTTC.

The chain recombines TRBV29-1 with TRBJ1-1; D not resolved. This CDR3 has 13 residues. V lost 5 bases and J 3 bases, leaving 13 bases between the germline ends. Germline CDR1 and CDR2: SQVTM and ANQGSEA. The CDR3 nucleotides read TGCAGCGTTTGGACGGAAGTTGACACTGAAGCTTTCTTT. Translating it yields CSVWTEVDTEAFF.

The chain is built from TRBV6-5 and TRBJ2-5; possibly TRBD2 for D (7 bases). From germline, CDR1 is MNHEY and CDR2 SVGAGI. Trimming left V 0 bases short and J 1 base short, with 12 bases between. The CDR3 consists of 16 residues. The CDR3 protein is CASSYSSGGLQETQYF. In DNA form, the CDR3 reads TGTGCCAGCAGTTACTCTTCGGGGGGCCTCCAAGAGACCCAGTACTTC.

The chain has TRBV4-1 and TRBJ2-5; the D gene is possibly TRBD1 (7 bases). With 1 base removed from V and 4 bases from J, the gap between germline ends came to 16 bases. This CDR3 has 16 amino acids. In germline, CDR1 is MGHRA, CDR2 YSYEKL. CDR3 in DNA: TGCGCCAGCAGCCAAGCGCAGGGGGGTCCAGTAGAGACCCAGTACTTC. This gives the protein CASSQAQGGPVETQYF.

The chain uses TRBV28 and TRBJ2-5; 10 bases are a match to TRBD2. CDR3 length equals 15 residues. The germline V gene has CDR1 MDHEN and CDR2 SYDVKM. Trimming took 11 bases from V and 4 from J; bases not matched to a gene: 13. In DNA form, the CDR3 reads TGTGCCGTAGAAGGGCTAGCGGGAGAAGGAGAGACCCAGTACTTC. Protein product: CAVEGLAGEGETQYF.

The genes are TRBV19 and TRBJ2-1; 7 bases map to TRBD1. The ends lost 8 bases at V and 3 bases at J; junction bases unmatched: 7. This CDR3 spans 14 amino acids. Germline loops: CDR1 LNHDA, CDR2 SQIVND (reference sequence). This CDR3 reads CASYKTGNYNEQFF. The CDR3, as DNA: TGTGCCAGTTATAAGACAGGGAACTACAATGAGCAGTTCTTC.

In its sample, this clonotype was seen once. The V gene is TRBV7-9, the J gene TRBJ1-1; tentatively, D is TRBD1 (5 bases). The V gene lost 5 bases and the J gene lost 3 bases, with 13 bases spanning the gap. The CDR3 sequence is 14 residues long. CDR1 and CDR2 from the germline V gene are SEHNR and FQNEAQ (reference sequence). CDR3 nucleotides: TGTGCCAGCAGCCGCATAATGGGGGACACTGAAGCTTTCTTT. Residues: CASSRIMGDTEAFF.

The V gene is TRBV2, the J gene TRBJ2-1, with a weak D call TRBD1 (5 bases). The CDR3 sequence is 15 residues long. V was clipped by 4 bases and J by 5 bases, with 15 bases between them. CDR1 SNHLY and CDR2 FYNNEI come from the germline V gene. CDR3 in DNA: TGTGCCAGCAGTGGGAGACAGCACCTTAACAATGAGCAGTTCTTC. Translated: CASSGRQHLNNEQFF.

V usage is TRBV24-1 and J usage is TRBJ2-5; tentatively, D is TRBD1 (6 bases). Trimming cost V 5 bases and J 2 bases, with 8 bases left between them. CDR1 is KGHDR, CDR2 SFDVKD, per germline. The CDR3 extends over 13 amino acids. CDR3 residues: CATSGGQQETQYF. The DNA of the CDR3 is TGTGCCACCAGTGGTGGACAGCAAGAGACCCAGTACTTC.